This is a list of T cell receptor beta chains from one sample in a study of cytomegalovirus exposure and HLA in healthy donors. Measured with immunoSEQ multiplex PCR; TCRdb has only the in-frame clones, and not every one. Of about 190,000 clones listed, roughly 80% were seen once; the top ten hold roughly 2%. Source material: PBMCs. Receptors were obtained from a woman in her thirties in good health and CMV-seropositive. Each CDR3 is given with its conserved first and last residue. The D gene is left open where the match is weak. A row's size may be missing; if present it is once, few, many or a size class.

TRBV10-1	TRBJ1-1	few	-	CASSYSEAFF	TGCGCCAGCAGTTACTCTGAAGCTTTCTTT
TRBV6-6	TRBJ2-7	few	-	CASSRLLGEQYF	TGTGCCAGCAGTCGACTCCTAGGCGAGCAGTACTTC
TRBV7-6	TRBJ1-2	-	TRBD1	CASSLDRGYGYTF	TGTGCCAGCAGCTTAGACAGGGGGTATGGCTACACCTTC
TRBV6-6	TRBJ1-1	-	-	CASSLTEVNTEAFF	TGTGCCAGCAGCTTAACAGAAGTGAACACTGAAGCTTTCTTT
TRBV15	TRBJ2-7	-	TRBD2	CATSRDLLQGLAGVSYEQYF	TGTGCCACCAGCAGAGATCTCCTGCAGGGCCTAGCGGGGGTCTCCTACGAGCAGTACTTC
TRBV6-6	TRBJ2-5	-	TRBD1	CASSRRTGEETQYF	TGTGCCAGCAGTAGACGGACAGGGGAAGAGACCCAGTACTTC
TRBV6-1	TRBJ2-7	-	-	CASSAPAYEQYF	TGTGCCAGCAGTGCCCCAGCCTACGAGCAGTACTTC
TRBV5-1	TRBJ2-7	-	TRBD1	CASSWGQVGTYEQYF	TGCGCCAGCAGCTGGGGACAGGTGGGGACCTACGAGCAGTACTTC
TRBV14	TRBJ2-7	-	-	CASSPFSGYSYEQYF	TGTGCCAGCAGCCCCTTTTCGGGGTACTCCTACGAGCAGTACTTC
TRBV7-9	TRBJ2-1	-	TRBD1	CASSPGTGGRGGTYNEQFF	TGTGCCAGCAGCCCCGGGACAGGGGGACGGGGGGGAACCTACAATGAGCAGTTCTTC
TRBV5-1	TRBJ2-2	few	-	CASSPGVAGELFF	TGCGCCAGCAGCCCCGGAGTGGCCGGGGAGCTGTTTTTT
TRBV27	TRBJ2-7	-	TRBD1	CASRTTQGGPYEQYF	TGTGCCAGCAGAACTACACAGGGGGGACCCTACGAGCAGTACTTC
TRBV7-8	TRBJ1-4	-	TRBD1	CASSLPGQGATNEKLFF	TGTGCCAGCAGCCTCCCGGGACAGGGAGCAACTAATGAAAAACTGTTTTTT
TRBV18	TRBJ1-2	-	-	CASSPSRQGILYGYTF	TGTGCCAGCTCACCATCCCGCCAGGGGATACTCTATGGCTACACCTTC
TRBV7-9	TRBJ2-7	-	TRBD1	CASSFGQGLFEQYF	TGTGCCAGCAGCTTCGGACAGGGGCTATTCGAACAGTACTTC
TRBV7-9	TRBJ2-7	-	-	CASSLETVYHEQYF	TGTGCCAGCAGCTTAGAGACAGTTTATCACGAGCAGTACTTC
TRBV7-9	TRBJ2-7	-	TRBD1	CASSLRRGQGTYEQYF	TGTGCCAGCAGCTTACGGCGTGGACAGGGGACCTACGAGCAGTACTTC
TRBV18	TRBJ2-1	once	-	CASSLRQSAYNEQFF	TGTGCCAGCTCACTTAGGCAGAGCGCCTACAATGAGCAGTTCTTC
TRBV4-2	TRBJ2-7	-	-	CASSQELSQASYEQYF	TGTGCCAGCAGCCAAGAGTTGTCCCAAGCCTCCTACGAGCAGTACTTC
TRBV2	TRBJ1-1	-	-	CASSRQPNTEAFF	TGTGCCAGCAGTAGACAGCCAAACACTGAAGCTTTCTTT
TRBV5-1	TRBJ1-4	-	TRBD1	CASSLGGTGGEKLFF	TGCGCCAGCAGCTTGGGGGGGACAGGGGGCGAAAAACTGTTTTTT
TRBV30	TRBJ1-1	-	-	CAWSVTRLARGARRTEAFF	TGTGCCTGGAGTGTCACACGCCTCGCTCGGGGGGCCCGGAGGACTGAAGCTTTCTTT
TRBV10-3	TRBJ2-7	-	-	CAIGRSGYEQYF	TGTGCCATCGGAAGGAGCGGCTACGAGCAGTACTTC
TRBV7-2	TRBJ2-1	-	-	CASSFSGFGSGTFNEQFF	TGTGCCAGCAGCTTCAGTGGTTTCGGGAGCGGTACTTTCAATGAGCAGTTCTTC